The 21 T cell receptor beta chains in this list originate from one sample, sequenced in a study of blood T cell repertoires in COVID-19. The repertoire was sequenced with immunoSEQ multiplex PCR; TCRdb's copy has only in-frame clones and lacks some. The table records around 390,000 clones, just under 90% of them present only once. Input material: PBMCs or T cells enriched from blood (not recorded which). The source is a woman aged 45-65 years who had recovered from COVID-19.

CDR3 region: CASVGQGFVRELFF. The DNA of the CDR3 is TGTGCCAGCGTTGGGCAGGGGTTCGTCAGGGAGCTGTTTTTT. V gene TRBV6-5 combines with J gene TRBJ2-2, with D tentatively TRBD1 (6 bases). CDR3 size: 14 residues. Germline V gene lookup returns CDR1 MNHEY and CDR2 SVGAGI. Trimming removed 8 bases at V and 9 bases at J, with 19 bases between.

The CDR3, as DNA: TGTGCCAGCAGTTTAACTAGCGGGGGGTACAATGAGCAGTTCTTC. Translating it yields CASSLTSGGYNEQFF. The V call is TRBV27, the J call TRBJ2-1, with 12 bases lining up with TRBD2. The germline gives CDR1 MNHEY, CDR2 SMNVEV (reference sequence). V dropped 2 bases and J dropped 4; count of bases not matched to a gene: 0. This CDR3 contains 15 residues.

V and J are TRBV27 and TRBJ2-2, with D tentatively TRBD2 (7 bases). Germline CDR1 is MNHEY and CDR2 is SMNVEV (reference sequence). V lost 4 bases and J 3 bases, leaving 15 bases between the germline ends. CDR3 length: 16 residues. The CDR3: CASSSSGAGDTGELFF. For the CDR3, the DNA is TGTGCCAGCAGTTCATCAGGGGCGGGGGACACCGGGGAGCTGTTTTTT.

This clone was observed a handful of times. In nucleotides, the CDR3 is TGCGCCAGCTCGCTGGACAGGGCAGAAACTGGAAACACCATATATTTT. The encoded protein is CASSLDRAETGNTIYF. V usage is TRBV5-1 and J usage is TRBJ1-3, with 8 positions matching TRBD1. The CDR3 is 16 amino acids. Germline values: CDR1 SGHRS, CDR2 YFSETQ. Unmatched junction bases numbered 11, after V lost 7 bases and J lost 2 bases.

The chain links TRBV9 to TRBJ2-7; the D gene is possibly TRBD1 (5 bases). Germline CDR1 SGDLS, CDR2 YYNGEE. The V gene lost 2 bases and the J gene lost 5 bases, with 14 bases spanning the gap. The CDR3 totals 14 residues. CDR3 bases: TGTGCCAGCAGCGTCGGCCAGGGTCTCCACGAGCAGTACTTC. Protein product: CASSVGQGLHEQYF.

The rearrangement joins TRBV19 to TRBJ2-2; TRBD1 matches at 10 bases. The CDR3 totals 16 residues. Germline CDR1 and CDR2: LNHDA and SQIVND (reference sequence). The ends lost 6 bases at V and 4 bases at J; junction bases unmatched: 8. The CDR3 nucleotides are TGTGCCAGTAGCCCTGACAGGGGGCGGTCCACCGGGGAGCTGTTTTTT. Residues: CASSPDRGRSTGELFF.

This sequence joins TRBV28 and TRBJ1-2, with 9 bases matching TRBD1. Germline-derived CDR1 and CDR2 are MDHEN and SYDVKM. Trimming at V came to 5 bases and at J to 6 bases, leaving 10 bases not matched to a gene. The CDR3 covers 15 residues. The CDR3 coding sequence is TGTGCCAGCAGTCCCCGGGACAGGGTTACTCATGGCTACACCTTC. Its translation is CASSPRDRVTHGYTF.

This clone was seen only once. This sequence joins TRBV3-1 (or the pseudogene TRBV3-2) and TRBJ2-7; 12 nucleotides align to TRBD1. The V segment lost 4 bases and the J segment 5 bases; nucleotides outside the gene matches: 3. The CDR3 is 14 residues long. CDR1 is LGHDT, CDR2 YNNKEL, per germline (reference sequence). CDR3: CASSPGQGANEQYF. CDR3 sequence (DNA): TGTGCCAGCAGCCCGGGACAGGGGGCCAACGAGCAGTACTTC.

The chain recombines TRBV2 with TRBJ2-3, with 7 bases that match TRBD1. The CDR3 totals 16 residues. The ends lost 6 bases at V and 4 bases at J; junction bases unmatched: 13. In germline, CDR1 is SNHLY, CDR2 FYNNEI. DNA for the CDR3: TGTGCCAGCAGCCAACGAGGGGGCATGACCCCAGATACGCAGTATTTT. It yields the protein CASSQRGGMTPDTQYF.

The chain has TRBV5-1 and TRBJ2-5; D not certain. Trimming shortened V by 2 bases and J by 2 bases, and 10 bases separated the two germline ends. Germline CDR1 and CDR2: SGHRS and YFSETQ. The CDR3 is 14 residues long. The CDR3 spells CASSLLGVQETQYF. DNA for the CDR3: TGCGCCAGCAGCTTACTCGGAGTTCAAGAGACCCAGTACTTC.

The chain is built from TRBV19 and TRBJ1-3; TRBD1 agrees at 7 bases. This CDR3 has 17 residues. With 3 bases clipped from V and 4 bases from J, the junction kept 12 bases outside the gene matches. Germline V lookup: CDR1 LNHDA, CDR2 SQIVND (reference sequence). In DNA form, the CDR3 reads TGTGCCAGTAGTATGGATGGGACAGAGAAAGCCGGAAACACCATATATTTT. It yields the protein CASSMDGTEKAGNTIYF.

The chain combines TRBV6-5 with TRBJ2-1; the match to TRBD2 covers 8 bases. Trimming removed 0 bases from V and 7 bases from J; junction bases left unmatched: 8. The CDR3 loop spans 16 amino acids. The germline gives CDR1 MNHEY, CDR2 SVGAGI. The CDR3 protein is CASSYSMAGGHNEQFF. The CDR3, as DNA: TGTGCCAGCAGTTACTCGATGGCGGGGGGCCATAATGAGCAGTTCTTC.

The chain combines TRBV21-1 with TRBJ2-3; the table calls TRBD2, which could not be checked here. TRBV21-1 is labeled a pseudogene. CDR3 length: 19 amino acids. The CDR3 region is CASSTTPVGSGWVTDTQYF. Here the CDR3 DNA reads TGTGCCAGCAGCACGACCCCCGTTGGGAGCGGGTGGGTCACAGATACGCAGTATTTT.

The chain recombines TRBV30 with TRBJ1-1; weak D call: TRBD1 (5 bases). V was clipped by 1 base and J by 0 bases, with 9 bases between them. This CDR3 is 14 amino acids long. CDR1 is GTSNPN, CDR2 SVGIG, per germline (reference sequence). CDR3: CAWSGGTLNTEAFF. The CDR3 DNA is TGTGCCTGGAGTGGGGGCACTCTGAACACTGAAGCTTTCTTT.

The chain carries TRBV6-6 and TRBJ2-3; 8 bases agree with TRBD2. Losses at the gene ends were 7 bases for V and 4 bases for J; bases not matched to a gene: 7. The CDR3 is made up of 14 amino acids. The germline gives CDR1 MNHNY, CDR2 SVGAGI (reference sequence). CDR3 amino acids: CASNLAGSADTQYF. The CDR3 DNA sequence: TGTGCCAGCAACTTAGCGGGGTCGGCAGATACGCAGTATTTT.

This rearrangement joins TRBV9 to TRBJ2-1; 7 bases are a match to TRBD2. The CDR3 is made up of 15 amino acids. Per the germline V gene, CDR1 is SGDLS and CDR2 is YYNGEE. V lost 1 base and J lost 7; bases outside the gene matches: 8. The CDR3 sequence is CASSVYASGNNEQFF. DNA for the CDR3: TGTGCCAGCAGCGTATATGCTAGCGGAAATAATGAGCAGTTCTTC.

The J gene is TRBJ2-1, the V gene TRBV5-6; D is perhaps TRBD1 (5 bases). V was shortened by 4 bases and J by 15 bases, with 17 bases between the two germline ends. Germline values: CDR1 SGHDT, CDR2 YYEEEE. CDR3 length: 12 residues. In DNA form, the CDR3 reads TGTGCCAGCAGCATAGGGGTGGGGCTCTTGTTCTTC. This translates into CASSIGVGLLFF.

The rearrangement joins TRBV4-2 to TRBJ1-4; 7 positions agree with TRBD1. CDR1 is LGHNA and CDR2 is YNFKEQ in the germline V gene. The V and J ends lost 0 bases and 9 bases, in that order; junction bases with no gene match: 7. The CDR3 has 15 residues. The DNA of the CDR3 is TGTGCCAGCAGCCAAGATCCGGGACAGAACAAAAAACTGTTTTTT. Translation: CASSQDPGQNKKLFF.

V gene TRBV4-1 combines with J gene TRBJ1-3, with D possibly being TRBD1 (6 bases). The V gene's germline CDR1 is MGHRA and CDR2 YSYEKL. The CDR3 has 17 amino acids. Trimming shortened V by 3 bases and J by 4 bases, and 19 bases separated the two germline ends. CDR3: CASSQETRTVLGNTIYF. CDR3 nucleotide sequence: TGCGCCAGCAGCCAGGAAACACGGACAGTGCTGGGAAACACCATATATTTT.

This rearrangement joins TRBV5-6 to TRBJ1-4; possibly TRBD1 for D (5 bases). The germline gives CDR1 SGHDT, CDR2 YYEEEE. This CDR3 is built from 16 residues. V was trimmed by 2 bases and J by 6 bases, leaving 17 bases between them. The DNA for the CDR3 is TGTGCCAGCAGCTTAGCCGGGACTTCAAGGGATGAAAAACTGTTTTTT. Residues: CASSLAGTSRDEKLFF.

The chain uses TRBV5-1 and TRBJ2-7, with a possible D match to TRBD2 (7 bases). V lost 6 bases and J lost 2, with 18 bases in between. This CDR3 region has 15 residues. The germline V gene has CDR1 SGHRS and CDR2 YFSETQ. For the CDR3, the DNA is TGCGCCAGCACATCAAGGGGGGGACTAACCTACGAGCAGTACTTC. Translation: CASTSRGGLTYEQYF.